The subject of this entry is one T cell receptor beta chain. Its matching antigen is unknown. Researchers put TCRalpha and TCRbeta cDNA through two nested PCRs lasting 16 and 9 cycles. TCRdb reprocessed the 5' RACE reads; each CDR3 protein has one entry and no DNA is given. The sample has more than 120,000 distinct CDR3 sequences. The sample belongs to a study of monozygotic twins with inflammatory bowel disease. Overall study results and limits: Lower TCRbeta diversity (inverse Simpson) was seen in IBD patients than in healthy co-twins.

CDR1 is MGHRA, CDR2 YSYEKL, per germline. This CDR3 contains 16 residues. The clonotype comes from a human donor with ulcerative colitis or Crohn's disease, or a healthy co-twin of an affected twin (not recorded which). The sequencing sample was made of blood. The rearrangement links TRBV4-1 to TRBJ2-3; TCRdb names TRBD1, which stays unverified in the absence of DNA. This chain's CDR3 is CASSLRDRGSTDTQYF.